This T cell receptor beta chain was obtained from a study of cytomegalovirus exposure and HLA in healthy donors. General observations from the study: Immune exposure data for these donors was limited to CMV serostatus.

This clone was counted a few times. The antigen remains unidentified. The V gene end was trimmed by 5 bases and the J gene end by 5 bases; junction bases not matched to a gene: 6. This CDR3 comprises 14 residues. The germline gives CDR1 SGHNT, CDR2 YENEEA. PCR employed 60 Vbeta and 13 Jbeta primers. The assay was immunoSEQ multiplex PCR, and TCRdb's table has in-frame clones only and misses some. The data hold 150,000 or so clones, with around 77% observed a single time. Source material: PBMCs. The V gene is TRBV11-3, the J gene TRBJ2-1; 7 bases fit TRBD1. The receptor was derived from a male donor in good health and CMV-seropositive. CDR3 sequence: CASSPGGYNNEQFF. The CDR3 nucleotides are TGTGCCAGCAGCCCAGGGGGTTATAACAATGAGCAGTTCTTC.